This TCR beta chain was captured by sequencing in a study of naive and memory T cell subsets. An oligonucleotide containing a UMI was ligated to the 3' end of TCR cDNA. Cells were not sorted; total RNA input targeted roughly 1 to 1,100 ng. Four PCR rounds used nested alpha and beta constant region primers plus the SP2 primer. One entry per CDR3 protein results from TCRdb running MiXCR on the 5' RACE reads. The sample contains roughly 60,000 distinct CDR3 sequences, roughly 6.7% of which appear only once. Many counts were recorded for this clonotype. This CDR3 has 12 residues. From germline, CDR1 is SQVTM and CDR2 ANQGSEA. The V end lost 6 bases, the J end lost 5 bases, and 13 bases lay between the germline ends.

This TCR was sampled from a male donor in good health. The gene calls are TRBV29-1 and TRBJ2-5, with D possibly TRBD1 on 6 matching bases. CDR3 region: CSVTQGLETQYF. The CDR3 region has the DNA TGCAGCGTCACCCAGGGGTTGGAGACCCAGTACTTC.